The source of this TCR beta chain is a study of post-analysis software for immune sequencing data. Study at large: As for disease course, relapsing-remitting, secondary progressive and progressive-relapsing multiple sclerosis were all included. Points from the study as a whole: Roughly five TRBV segments were more frequent in patients than controls; TRBV5-6, TRBV5-1 and TRBV20-1 belonged to this group. Samples sharing a preparation batch grouped tightly together when assessed by F measure. Compared with controls, patients showed significantly lower normalized Chao1 diversity.

This clonotype came up a few times. The antigen is unknown. Included in the TCR beta cDNA libraries were unique molecular identifiers. It was from approximately 0.91 to 9.4 million T cells that 530,000 or so cDNA molecules came. MiXCR, applied by TCRdb to the PCR reads, yields one record per CDR3 protein. The sample has over 700,000 distinct CDR3 sequences, roughly 29% seen once. The CDR3 covers 15 residues. CDR1 and CDR2 (germline): MDHEN, SYDVKM. V lost 4 bases and J lost 7; bases outside the gene matches: 10. The chain couples TRBV28 to TRBJ2-5, with 9 bases that match TRBD1. Specimen: blood. The sequence derives from a girl aged 10-17 years with multiple sclerosis. CDR3 nucleotides: TGTGCCAGCAGTTCGCAGGGGACAGGGTTTGGGACCCAGTACTTC. Amino acid sequence: CASSSQGTGFGTQYF.